The 25 T cell receptor beta chains presented below share a single source sample, sequenced in a study of identical twins listed by TCRdb under 2016. To prepare the library, 5' RACE was applied. TCRdb shows the sequencer as Illumina HiSeq 2000. TCRdb reanalyzed the raw reads on its own, using fastp at Q25 for trimming and MiXCR for clone calling, and kept in-frame beta chains. Each entry is one CDR3 protein sequence, shown with its most common DNA and genes. The sample has 350,000 to 500,000 distinct CDR3 sequences on record, approximately 17% of them singletons. The ten largest account for around 10% of the sample. The sample consisted of naive T cells sorted from blood. What the cell subset or site label conveys for this sample: cells isolated with a human naive T-cell isolation kit. Receptors originate from a man between 50 and 59 years old in good health.

The chain has TRBV6-1 and TRBJ2-7, with D unclear. CDR1 is MNHNS, CDR2 SASEGT, per germline. V lost 8 bases and J 0 bases, leaving 14 bases between the germline ends. The CDR3 sequence is 14 residues long. The CDR3 DNA reads TGTGCCAGCGGCCCATTCGGTCCCTCCTACGAGCAGTACTTC. Translating it yields CASGPFGPSYEQYF.

The chain has TRBV20-1 and TRBJ2-5, with D unclear. The CDR3 runs 12 residues. Germline values: CDR1 DFQATT, CDR2 SNEGSKA (reference sequence). The germline V and J ends were trimmed by 2 bases and 1 base, with 5 bases remaining between them. The CDR3 is CSARSLQETQYF. In DNA form, the CDR3 reads TGCAGTGCTAGATCCCTCCAAGAGACCCAGTACTTC.

The chain is built from TRBV12-3 or TRBV12-4 and TRBJ2-2, with 8 positions matching TRBD2. The length of the CDR3 is 18 residues. The trim removed 0 bases at V and 5 bases at J, leaving 11 bases unmatched. CDR3 protein: CASSLAGGYGRATGELFF. The CDR3 coding sequence is TGTGCCAGCAGTTTAGCTGGGGGCTACGGGAGGGCAACCGGGGAGCTGTTTTTT.

This clonotype was detected only a few times. This chain links TRBV5-1 with TRBJ2-7; TRBD2 matches at 9 bases. Germline CDR1 and CDR2: SGHRS and YFSETQ. V lost 0 bases and J lost 2; bases outside the gene matches: 6. The CDR3 spans 16 residues. CDR3 sequence reads: CASSLEGAGGPYEQYF. CDR3 sequence (DNA): TGCGCCAGCAGCTTGGAAGGAGCGGGGGGTCCCTACGAGCAGTACTTC.

This chain links TRBV5-5 with TRBJ1-6; the D is unclear. Germline V gene lookup returns CDR1 SGHKS and CDR2 YYEKEE (reference sequence). Between the trimmed V and J ends, which lost 6 bases and 5 bases, there was a span of 15 bases. This CDR3 contains 15 residues. The CDR3 here is CASNPSGTNNSPLHF. CDR3 nucleotides: TGTGCCAGCAACCCCTCCGGTACGAATAATTCACCCCTCCACTTT.

This clonotype was detected only a few times. The CDR3 reads CSARDIQLNSPLHF. CDR3 nucleotide sequence: TGCAGTGCTAGAGATATACAGCTTAATTCACCCCTCCACTTT. V usage is TRBV20-1 and J usage is TRBJ1-6; D unresolved. Germline V gene data show CDR1 as DFQATT and CDR2 as SNEGSKA (reference sequence). Trimming took 0 bases from V and 6 from J, leaving 9 bases between them. This CDR3 has 14 amino acids.

At least ten counts were recorded for this clonotype. This chain links TRBV5-6 with TRBJ1-1, with 8 nucleotides matching TRBD1. With 4 bases clipped from V and 7 bases from J, the junction kept 6 bases outside the gene matches. There are 13 residues in the CDR3. The germline CDR1 and CDR2 sequences are SGHDT and YYEEEE. CDR3 amino acids: CASSQGTGGEAFF. The CDR3 nucleotides are TGTGCCAGCAGCCAGGGGACAGGCGGTGAAGCTTTCTTT.

V usage is TRBV29-1 and J usage is TRBJ2-7; 9 bases match TRBD2. CDR1 is SQVTM and CDR2 is ANQGSEA in the germline V gene. The CDR3 loop spans 14 amino acids. The V segment lost 5 bases and the J segment 4 bases; nucleotides outside the gene matches: 9. CDR3 in amino acids: CSVSLWTSAYEQYF. The CDR3 DNA follows: TGCAGCGTTTCCTTATGGACTAGCGCGTACGAGCAGTACTTC.

This chain links TRBV12-3 or TRBV12-4 with TRBJ1-5; D is perhaps TRBD1 (6 bases). Trimming stripped 7 bases from V and 2 bases from J, with 12 bases between. The CDR3 has 14 residues. The CDR3 is CASNWGAGNQPQHF. The CDR3 coding sequence is TGTGCCAGCAACTGGGGGGCGGGCAATCAGCCCCAGCATTTT.

The J gene is TRBJ1-6, the V gene TRBV9; the match to TRBD1 covers 12 bases. CDR3 size: 15 residues. J gave up 9 bases and V 4 bases, and 5 bases lay outside the gene matches. From germline, CDR1 is SGDLS and CDR2 YYNGEE. The CDR3 protein is CASSFRDRGPSPLHF. The CDR3 nucleotides are TGTGCCAGCAGCTTCCGGGACAGGGGGCCTTCACCCCTCCACTTT.

This clonotype appeared a few times. The chain is built from TRBV6-2 or TRBV6-3 and TRBJ1-5, with TRBD1 matching 8 bases. CDR3 length equals 13 residues. Germline CDR1 and CDR2: MNHEY and SVGEGT. The ends lost 6 bases at V and 3 bases at J; junction bases unmatched: 1. In nucleotides, the CDR3 is TGTGCCAGCAGGGACAGGGTCAATCAGCCCCAGCATTTT. Translated: CASRDRVNQPQHF.

The chain carries TRBV12-3 or TRBV12-4 and TRBJ2-1; D ambiguous. V was shortened by 6 bases and J by 5 bases, with 14 bases between the two germline ends. There are 14 residues in the CDR3. CDR3 sequence reads: CASRYSYPNNEQFF. CDR3 DNA sequence: TGTGCCAGCAGATACTCTTACCCCAACAATGAGCAGTTCTTC.

The chain joins TRBV12-3 or TRBV12-4 to TRBJ2-3, with 9 positions matching TRBD1. The CDR3 extends over 16 amino acids. V dropped 5 bases and J dropped 3; count of bases not matched to a gene: 9. The CDR3 DNA follows: TGTGCCAGCAGTCCCTTACAGGGGGCCCTAACAGATACGCAGTATTTT. Its protein product is CASSPLQGALTDTQYF.

This chain links TRBV4-2 with TRBJ2-2, with D possibly TRBD1 on 6 matching bases. Germline V gene sequence: CDR1 LGHNA, CDR2 YNFKEQ. Trimming left V 10 bases short and J 0 bases short, with 9 bases between. CDR3 length: 13 residues. DNA of the CDR3: TGTGCCACTAGGACAGCGAACACCGGGGAGCTGTTTTTT. This codes for CATRTANTGELFF.

This chain uses TRBV27 with TRBJ2-1; TRBD2 matches 10 bases. Germline V gives CDR1 MNHEY, CDR2 SMNVEV (reference sequence). The V segment lost 6 bases and the J segment 4 bases; nucleotides outside the gene matches: 12. This CDR3 has 17 residues. This CDR3 is CASRPLKLAGKYNEQFF. In DNA, the CDR3 is TGTGCCAGCAGGCCACTAAAACTAGCGGGAAAGTACAATGAGCAGTTCTTC.

There are many counts of this clonotype. This rearrangement joins TRBV19 to TRBJ2-5; TRBD1 agrees at 7 bases. The CDR3 consists of 13 residues. Trimming at V came to 7 bases and at J to 4 bases, leaving 6 bases not matched to a gene. CDR1 and CDR2 (germline): LNHDA, SQIVND (reference sequence). The DNA of the CDR3 is TGTGCCAGTAAGCGACAGGGCGGAGAGACCCAGTACTTC. The encoded protein is CASKRQGGETQYF.

The chain joins TRBV18 to TRBJ2-7; maybe TRBD2 (5 bases). The CDR3 is made up of 15 amino acids. V shed 3 bases and J shed 7 bases, with 19 bases lying between them. The germline V gene encodes CDR1 KGHSH and CDR2 LQKENI. CDR3 loop: CASSPSPGRVQEQYF. Written as DNA, the CDR3 is TGTGCCAGCTCACCTTCGCCGGGAAGGGTTCAGGAGCAGTACTTC. The full variable domain, its missing parts supplied by reference TRBV18 and TRBJ2-7, is NAGVMQNPRHLVRRRGQEARLRCSPMKGHSHVYWYRQLPEEGLKFMVYLQKENIIDESGMPKERFSAEFPKEGPSILRIQQVVRGDSAAYFCASSPSPGRVQEQYFGPGTRLTVT.

The CDR3 DNA sequence: TGCAGCGTTAGGGGTGGACACGGAGCGCAGTACTTC. Translating gives CSVRGGHGAQYF. The J gene is TRBJ2-7, the V gene TRBV29-1; perhaps TRBD1 as D (5 bases). Germline V gene sequence: CDR1 SQVTM, CDR2 ANQGSEA. V gave up 5 bases and J gave up 9 bases, with 17 bases separating them. The CDR3 totals 12 residues.

The chain employs TRBV20-1 and TRBJ1-1, with D maybe TRBD1 (6 bases). The length of the CDR3 is 14 residues. Germline V gene data show CDR1 as DFQATT and CDR2 as SNEGSKA (reference sequence). V dropped 2 bases and J dropped 4 bases, with 14 bases sitting between them. This chain's CDR3 is CSARIRGGVTEAFF. The CDR3 region has the DNA TGCAGTGCTAGAATCCGAGGGGGAGTCACTGAAGCTTTCTTT.

CDR3 DNA: TGTGCCAGCAGACCGGGGGACAGACCCACCGGGGAGCTGTTTTTT. Translation: CASRPGDRPTGELFF. The chain uses TRBV28 and TRBJ2-2; a possible D gene is TRBD1 (7 bases). The ends were cut back, 6 bases at V and 4 bases at J, with 15 bases in the middle. The CDR3 spans 15 residues. Germline V CDR1 and CDR2: MDHEN, SYDVKM.

The chain links TRBV15 to TRBJ2-7; 7 positions match TRBD1. V shed 8 bases and J 0 bases; nucleotides not matched to a gene: 1. Germline CDR1 and CDR2: LNHNV and YYDKDF (reference sequence). The CDR3 extends over 12 amino acids. The CDR3 reads CATAGGSYEQYF. In DNA form, the CDR3 reads TGTGCCACCGCAGGGGGCTCCTACGAGCAGTACTTC.

Ten or more counts support this clonotype. This chain links TRBV4-3 with TRBJ2-1, with TRBD2 matching 11 bases. CDR1 and CDR2 (germline): LGHNA, YSLEER. The CDR3 length is 20 residues. V trimming: 0 bases; J trimming: 4 bases; junction bases outside the gene matches: 14. The CDR3 DNA sequence: TGCGCCAGCAGCCAAGATCTTGGGGGAATAGCGGGAGGGCCGTACAATGAGCAGTTCTTC. Translated, it gives CASSQDLGGIAGGPYNEQFF.

The chain links TRBV5-1 to TRBJ1-6, with D hard to call. Trimming stripped 0 bases from V and 0 bases from J, with 7 bases between. CDR1 is SGHRS and CDR2 is YFSETQ in the germline V gene. The length of the CDR3 is 16 residues. CDR3 coding DNA: TGCGCCAGCAGCTTGGCCCCTAGCTCCTATAATTCACCCCTCCACTTT. Protein sequence: CASSLAPSSYNSPLHF.

The V and J genes are TRBV20-1 and TRBJ2-1, with 11 nucleotides matching TRBD2. The CDR3 covers 16 residues. V shed 0 bases, J shed 9 bases, and the junction held 10 bases outside the gene matches. CDR1 DFQATT and CDR2 SNEGSKA come from the germline V gene (reference sequence). CDR3 sequence: CSARDLVAGGRSEQFF. CDR3 in DNA: TGCAGTGCTAGAGATCTCGTAGCGGGGGGGCGAAGTGAGCAGTTCTTC.

At least ten counts were recorded for this clonotype. This sequence joins TRBV5-1 and TRBJ1-1; D is unresolved. Trimming shortened V by 0 bases and J by 4 bases, and 10 bases separated the two germline ends. Germline V lookup: CDR1 SGHRS, CDR2 YFSETQ. The CDR3 sequence is 14 residues long. The DNA for the CDR3 is TGCGCCAGCAGCTTGGCTGCACAGACCACTGAAGCTTTCTTT. The encoded protein is CASSLAAQTTEAFF. Full variable domain (outside the CDR3, taken from reference TRBV5-1 and TRBJ1-1): KAGVTQTPRYLIKTRGQQVTLSCSPISGHRSVSWYQQTPGQGLQFLFEYFSETQRNKGNFPGRFSGRQFSNSRSEMNVSTLELGDSALYLCASSLAAQTTEAFFGQGTRLTVV.